A selection of T cell receptor beta chains follows, all from one sample in a study of OX40 agonist ivuxolimab in advanced cancers. Clones were sequenced by immunoSEQ multiplex PCR, and TCRdb holds only the in-frame ones, with some missing. The sample holds tens of thousands of clones; approximately 82% are singletons and the top ten take about 3.1%. Source: CD4+ or CD8+ T cells sorted from blood, taken in a trial of the OX40 agonist ivuxolimab. The source of these receptors is an adult with an advanced solid tumor such as melanoma, head and neck, liver or kidney cancer. CDR3s include the opening cysteine and the closing phenylalanine or tryptophan. A D gene is named only where the DNA matches it firmly. Where a row states a size, it is once, few, many or the class of an expanded clone; other rows omit it.

cdr3_length	v_call	j_call	clone_size	d_call	cdr3_aa	cdr3_nt
16	TRBV7-6	TRBJ2-2	-	TRBD2	CASSVTSGGAPGELFF	TGTGCCAGCAGCGTGACTAGCGGGGGGGCCCCCGGGGAGCTGTTTTTT
14	TRBV6-1	TRBJ1-2	-	TRBD1	CASSPRTGQLDYTF	TGTGCCAGCAGTCCTCGGACAGGTCAGTTGGACTACACCTTC
14	TRBV30	TRBJ2-5	-	TRBD2	CASTLAGGIETQYF	TGTGCCTCTACACTAGCGGGGGGGATAGAGACCCAGTACTTC
14	TRBV19	TRBJ1-1	-	TRBD1	CASSTPGQGTEAFF	TGTGCCAGTAGTACCCCGGGACAGGGAACTGAAGCTTTCTTT
13	TRBV7-3	TRBJ1-1	-	-	CASSLSLNTEAFF	TGTGCCAGCAGCTTATCCCTGAACACTGAAGCTTTCTTT
12	TRBV19	TRBJ1-2	-	-	CASSKGDYGYTF	TGTGCCAGTAGTAAAGGGGACTATGGCTACACCTTC
13	TRBV5-1	TRBJ2-7	-	-	CASSLIASYEQYF	TGCGCCAGCAGCTTGATAGCCAGCTACGAGCAGTACTTC
13	TRBV29-1	TRBJ2-5	-	-	CSVGTSGEETQYF	TGCAGCGTTGGGACGTCAGGGGAAGAGACCCAGTACTTC
18	TRBV4-1	TRBJ1-6	-	-	CASSQDPGQVGKNSPLHF	TGCGCCAGCAGCCAAGACCCCGGACAAGTCGGAAAAAATTCACCCCTCCACTTT
13	TRBV7-2	TRBJ2-7	-	-	CASSLMPSDAQYF	TGTGCCAGCAGCTTAATGCCCTCCGACGCGCAGTACTTC
11	TRBV30	TRBJ1-2	-	-	CAWSITDGYTF	TGTGCCTGGAGTATAACGGATGGCTACACCTTC
16	TRBV7-3	TRBJ2-7	-	TRBD2	CASSLVPAGGFYEQYF	TGTGCCAGCAGCTTAGTCCCAGCGGGGGGGTTCTACGAGCAGTACTTC
13	TRBV5-1	TRBJ1-1	-	-	CASSLGGATEAFF	TGCGCCAGCAGCTTAGGAGGGGCCACTGAAGCTTTCTTT
11	TRBV20-1	TRBJ2-1	-	-	CSARGRVGSFF	TGCAGTGCTAGGGGTCGAGTGGGGTCTTTCTTC
13	TRBV18	TRBJ1-5	-	TRBD1	CASSPDRAKPQHF	TGTGCCAGCTCACCGGACAGGGCCAAGCCCCAGCATTTT
17	TRBV5-5	TRBJ2-5	-	TRBD1	CASSLRDSRAYQETQYF	TGTGCCAGCAGCTTGCGGGACAGTCGGGCCTACCAAGAGACCCAGTACTTC
14	TRBV11-1	TRBJ1-3	once	-	CASSSRGIGNTIYF	TGTGCCAGCAGCTCCAGGGGTATTGGAAACACCATATATTTT
16	TRBV5-8	TRBJ2-7	-	TRBD2	CASRALGREGSYEQYF	TGTGCCAGCAGAGCGTTAGGCAGGGAGGGGTCCTACGAGCAGTACTTC